This T cell receptor (beta chain) was identified during a study of blood T cells in healthy people across ages. Next came a second PCR, run for about 6 to 11 cycles, which used a sample-barcoded 5' primer along with a J-beta primer mix. TCRdb used MiXCR to reprocess the 5' RACE reads, holding one entry per CDR3 protein. The sample records 1.5 million to 2 million distinct CDR3 sequences, roughly 49% being singletons. V gave up 0 bases and J gave up 8 bases, with 16 bases separating them. The germline CDR1 and CDR2 sequences are LGHNA and YSLEER. This CDR3 has 16 residues. Input material: blood. V gene TRBV4-3 combines with J gene TRBJ1-4, with D perhaps TRBD1 (6 bases). The sequence came from a woman between 40 and 55 years old in good health. Here the CDR3 reads CASSQESRGAWEKLFF. CDR3 DNA: TGCGCCAGCAGCCAAGAGAGCCGGGGGGCATGGGAAAAACTGTTTTTT.